The clone carrying this T cell receptor beta chain has just a few counts. Its antigen is as yet unknown. Uncontrolled infection, other autoimmune disease, pregnancy or lactation excluded patients. The authors took PBMCs from 10 ml fresh peripheral blood. Amplified regions were TCR beta CDR3 sequences from RNA transcripts. With the HTBI primer set, the TCR CDR3 went through a first round of RT-PCR. TCRdb ran MiXCR on the multiplex PCR reads and lists one entry per CDR3 protein. The sample has roughly 650,000 distinct CDR3 sequences; about a sixth are singletons. This record belongs to a study of T cells in Graves' hyperthyroidism and ophthalmopathy. General study results and limits: Also found in blood were most expanded thyroid clonotypes above 0.001.

Germline assignment: CDR1 DFQATT and CDR2 SNEGSKA (reference sequence). The CDR3 sequence is 18 residues long. The trim removed 3 bases at V and 0 bases at J, leaving 10 bases unmatched. The TCR was taken from a woman aged 40 to 50 with Graves' ophthalmopathy. This chain connects TRBV20-1 to TRBJ2-5; 13 bases are shared with TRBD2. Sequencing was performed on blood. The CDR3 DNA is TGCAGTGCTAGTGGCGGACTAGCGGGGGTCACGTACCAAGAGACCCAGTACTTC. Encoded protein: CSASGGLAGVTYQETQYF.